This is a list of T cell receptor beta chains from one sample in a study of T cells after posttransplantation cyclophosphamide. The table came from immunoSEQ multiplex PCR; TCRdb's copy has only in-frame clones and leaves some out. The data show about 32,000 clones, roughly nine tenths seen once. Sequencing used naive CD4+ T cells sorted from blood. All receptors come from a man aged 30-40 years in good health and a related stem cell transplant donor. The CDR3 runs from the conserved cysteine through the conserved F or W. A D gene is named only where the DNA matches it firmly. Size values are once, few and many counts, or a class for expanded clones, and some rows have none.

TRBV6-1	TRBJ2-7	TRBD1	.	CASSARDRGLYEQYF	TGTGCCAGCAGTGCCCGGGACAGGGGGCTGTACGAGCAGTACTTC
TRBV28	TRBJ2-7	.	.	CASNWGGAAYEQYF	TGTGCCAGCAATTGGGGGGGGGCTGCCTACGAGCAGTACTTC
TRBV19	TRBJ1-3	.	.	CASNLERGNTIYF	TGTGCCAGTAACCTAGAACGAGGAAACACCATATATTTT
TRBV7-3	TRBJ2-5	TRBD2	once	CASSLGLAGPPGGETQYF	TGTGCCAGCAGCTTAGGTCTAGCGGGGCCTCCAGGAGGAGAGACCCAGTACTTC
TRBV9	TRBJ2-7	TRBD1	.	CASSVGQGRIHEQYF	TGTGCCAGCAGCGTAGGACAGGGAAGGATACACGAGCAGTACTTC
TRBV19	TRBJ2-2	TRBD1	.	CASTLTGGANTGELFF	TGTGCCAGTACCCTGACAGGGGGCGCCAACACCGGGGAGCTGTTTTTT
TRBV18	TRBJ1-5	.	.	CASSPVGSNQPQHF	TGTGCCAGCTCACCAGTGGGCAGCAATCAGCCCCAGCATTTT
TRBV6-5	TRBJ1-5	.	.	CASFRGKGQPQHF	TGTGCCAGCTTTAGGGGAAAGGGTCAGCCCCAGCATTTT
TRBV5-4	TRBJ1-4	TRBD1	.	CASSPAGTAEEKLFF	TGTGCCAGCAGCCCCGCCGGGACAGCGGAAGAAAAACTGTTTTTT
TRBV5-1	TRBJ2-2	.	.	CASSFQGGNTGELFF	TGCGCCAGCAGCTTTCAGGGGGGGAACACCGGGGAGCTGTTTTTT